The T cell receptor (beta chain) under discussion was sequenced for a study of OX40 agonist ivuxolimab in advanced cancers. Study conclusions and caveats: Expanded peripheral T cells had an undetermined antigen specificity. CD4+ and CD8+ blood T cells expanded clonally by week 6 at 0.1 to 3.0 mg/kg. Expanded clones belonging to CD8+ T cells outnumbered, on average, those of CD4+.

Repertoires were generated with immunoSEQ multiplex PCR, while TCRdb's copy carries only in-frame clones and drops some. The sample lists about 72,000 clones, around 90% occurring once. The CDR3 is 13 residues long. The ends lost 4 bases at V and 4 bases at J; junction bases unmatched: 2. Germline V gene lookup returns CDR1 LGHNA and CDR2 YSLEER. This clone appeared a single time. Its antigen is unidentified. In the same sample, other DNA sequences code for this CDR3. Patients were ineligible given autoimmune disease history or systemic immunosuppression. The gene calls are TRBV4-3 and TRBJ1-1; 8 positions match TRBD1. The TCR originated in an adult with an advanced solid tumor such as melanoma, head and neck, liver or kidney cancer. Sample: CD4+ or CD8+ T cells sorted from blood, taken in a trial of the OX40 agonist ivuxolimab. CDR3 protein: CASSLTGGTEAFF. The CDR3 region has the DNA TGCGCCAGCAGCCTTACAGGGGGCACTGAAGCTTTCTTT.